The clone carrying this T cell receptor (beta chain) was seen repeatedly, ten times or more. The time point is: sample taken at primary tumor resection. These data come from a study of spatial heterogeneity in lung cancer. Between the trimmed V and J ends, which lost 0 bases and 6 bases, there was a span of 12 bases. Germline CDR1 and CDR2: LGHNA and YSLEER. The CDR3 consists of 15 residues. TCRdb passed the 5' RACE reads through MiXCR, listing each CDR3 protein once. Among tens of thousands of distinct CDR3 sequences listed, under 8% were seen once. This sample comprised PBMCs, obtained at surgery. The chain carries TRBV4-3 and TRBJ2-1; D ambiguous. This TCR came from a female donor with early-stage non-small cell lung cancer. CDR3 sequence (DNA): TGCGCCAGCAGCCAAGATATCGGACCAGCCAATGAGCAGTTCTTC. Its translation: CASSQDIGPANEQFF.